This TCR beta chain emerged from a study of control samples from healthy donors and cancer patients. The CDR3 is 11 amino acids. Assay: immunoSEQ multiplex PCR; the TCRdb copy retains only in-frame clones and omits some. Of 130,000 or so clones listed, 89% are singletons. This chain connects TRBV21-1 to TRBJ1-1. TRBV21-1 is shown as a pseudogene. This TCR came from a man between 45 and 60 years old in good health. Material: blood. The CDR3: CASRWRYEAFF. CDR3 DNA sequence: TGTGCCAGCAGGTGGAGGTATGAAGCTTTCTTT.